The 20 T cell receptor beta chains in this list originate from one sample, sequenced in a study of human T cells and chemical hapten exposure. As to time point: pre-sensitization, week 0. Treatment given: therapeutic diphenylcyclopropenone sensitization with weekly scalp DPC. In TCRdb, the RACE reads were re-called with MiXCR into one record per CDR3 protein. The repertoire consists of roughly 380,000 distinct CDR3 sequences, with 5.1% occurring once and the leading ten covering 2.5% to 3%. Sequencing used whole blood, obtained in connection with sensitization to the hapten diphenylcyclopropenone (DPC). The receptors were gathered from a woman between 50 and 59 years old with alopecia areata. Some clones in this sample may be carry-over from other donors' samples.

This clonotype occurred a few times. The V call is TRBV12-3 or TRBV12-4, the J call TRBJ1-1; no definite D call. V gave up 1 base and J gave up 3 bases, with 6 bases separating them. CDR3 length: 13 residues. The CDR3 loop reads CASSLGEDTEAFF. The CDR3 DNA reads TGTGCCAGCAGTTTAGGGGAGGACACTGAAGCTTTCTTT.

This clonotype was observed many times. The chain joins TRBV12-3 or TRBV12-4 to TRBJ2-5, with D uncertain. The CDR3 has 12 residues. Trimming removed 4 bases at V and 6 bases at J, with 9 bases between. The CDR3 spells CASSYRDKTQYF. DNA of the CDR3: TGTGCCAGCAGTTATAGAGATAAGACCCAGTACTTC.

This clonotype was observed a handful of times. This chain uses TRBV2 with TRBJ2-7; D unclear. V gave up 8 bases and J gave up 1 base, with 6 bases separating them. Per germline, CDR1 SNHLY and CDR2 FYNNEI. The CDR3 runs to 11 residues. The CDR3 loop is CASVRSYEQYF. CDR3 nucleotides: TGTGCCAGCGTGAGGTCCTACGAGCAGTACTTC.

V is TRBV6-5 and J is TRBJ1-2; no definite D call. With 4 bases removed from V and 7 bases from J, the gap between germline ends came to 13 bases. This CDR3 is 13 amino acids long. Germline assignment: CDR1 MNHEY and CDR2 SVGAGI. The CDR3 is CASSSAGDSGYTF. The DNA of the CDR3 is TGTGCCAGCAGTTCCGCAGGAGATTCTGGCTACACCTTC.

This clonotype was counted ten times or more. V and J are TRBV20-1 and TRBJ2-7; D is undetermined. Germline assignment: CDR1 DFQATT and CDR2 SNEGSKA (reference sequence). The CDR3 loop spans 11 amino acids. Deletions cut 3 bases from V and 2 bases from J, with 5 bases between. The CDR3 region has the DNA TGCAGTGCTAGGACGACCTACGAGCAGTACTTC. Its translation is CSARTTYEQYF.

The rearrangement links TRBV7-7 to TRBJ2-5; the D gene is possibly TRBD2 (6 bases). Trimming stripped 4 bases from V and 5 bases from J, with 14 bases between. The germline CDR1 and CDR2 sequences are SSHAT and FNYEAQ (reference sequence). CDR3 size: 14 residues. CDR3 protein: CASSSSMGGETQYF. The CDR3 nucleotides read TGTGCCAGCAGCTCTTCAATGGGAGGTGAGACCCAGTACTTC.

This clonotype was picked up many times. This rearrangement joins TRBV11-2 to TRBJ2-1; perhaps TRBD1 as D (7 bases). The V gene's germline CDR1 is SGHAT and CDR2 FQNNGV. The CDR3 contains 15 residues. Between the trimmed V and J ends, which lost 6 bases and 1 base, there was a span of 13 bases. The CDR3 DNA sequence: TGTGCCAGCAGTGGGCGGGACAGTTCCTACAATGAGCAGTTCTTC. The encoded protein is CASSGRDSSYNEQFF. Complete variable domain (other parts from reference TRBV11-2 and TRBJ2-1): EAGVAQSPRYKIIEKRQSVAFWCNPISGHATLYWYQQILGQGPKLLIQFQNNGVVDDSQLPKDRFSAERLKGVDSTLKIQPAKLEDSAVYLCASSGRDSSYNEQFFGPGTRLTVL.

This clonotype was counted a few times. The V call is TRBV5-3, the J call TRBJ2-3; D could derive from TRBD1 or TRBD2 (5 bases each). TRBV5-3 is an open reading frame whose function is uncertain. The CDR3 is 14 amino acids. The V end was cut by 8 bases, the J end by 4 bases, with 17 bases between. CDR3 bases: TGTGCCAGCAGCCTCTGGGACCAAGCAGATACGCAGTATTTT. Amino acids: CASSLWDQADTQYF.

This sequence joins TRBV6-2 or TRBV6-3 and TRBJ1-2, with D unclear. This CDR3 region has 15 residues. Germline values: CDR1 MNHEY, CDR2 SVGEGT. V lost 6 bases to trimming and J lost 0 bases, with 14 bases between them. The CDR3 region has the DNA TGTGCCAGCAGCCTTCCGACCAGAGCTAACTATGGCTACACCTTC. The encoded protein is CASSLPTRANYGYTF.

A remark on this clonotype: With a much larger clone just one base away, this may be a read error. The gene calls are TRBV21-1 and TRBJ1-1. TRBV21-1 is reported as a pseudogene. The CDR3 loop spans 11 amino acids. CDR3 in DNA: TGTACCAGCAGGTTGAACACTGAAGCTTTCTTT. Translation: CTSRLNTEAFF.

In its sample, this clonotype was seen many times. For the CDR3, the DNA is TGTGCCAGCAGCCCACAGGGAACCGGGGAGCTGTTTTTT. Encoded protein: CASSPQGTGELFF. This sequence joins TRBV4-2 and TRBJ2-2; the D gene is possibly TRBD1 (6 bases). CDR1 LGHNA and CDR2 YNFKEQ come from the germline V gene. Between the trimmed V and J ends, which lost 4 bases and 5 bases, there was a span of 8 bases. CDR3 size: 13 residues.

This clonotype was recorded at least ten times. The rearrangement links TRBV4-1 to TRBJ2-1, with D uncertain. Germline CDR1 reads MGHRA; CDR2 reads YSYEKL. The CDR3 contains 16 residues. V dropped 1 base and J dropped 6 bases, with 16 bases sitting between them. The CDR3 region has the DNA TGCGCCAGCAGCCAAGTCTTTGATGTGTGGTCCAATGAGCAGTTCTTC. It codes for CASSQVFDVWSNEQFF.

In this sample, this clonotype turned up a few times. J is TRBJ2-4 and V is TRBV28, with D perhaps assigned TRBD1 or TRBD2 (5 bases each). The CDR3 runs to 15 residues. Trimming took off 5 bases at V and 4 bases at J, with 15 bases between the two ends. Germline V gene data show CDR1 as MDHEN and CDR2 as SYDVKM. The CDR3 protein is CASSNLWGKKNIQYF. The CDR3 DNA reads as TGTGCCAGCAGTAACTTGTGGGGGAAGAAAAACATTCAGTACTTC.

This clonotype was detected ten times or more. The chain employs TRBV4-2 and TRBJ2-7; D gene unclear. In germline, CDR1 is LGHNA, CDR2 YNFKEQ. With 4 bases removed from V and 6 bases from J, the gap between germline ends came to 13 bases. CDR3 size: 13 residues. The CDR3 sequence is CASSRITEREQYF. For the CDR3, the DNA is TGTGCCAGCAGCCGGATCACCGAGCGCGAGCAGTACTTC.

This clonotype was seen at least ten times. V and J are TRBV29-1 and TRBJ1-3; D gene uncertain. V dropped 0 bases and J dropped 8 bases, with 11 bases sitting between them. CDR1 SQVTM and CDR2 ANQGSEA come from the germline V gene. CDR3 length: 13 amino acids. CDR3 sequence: CSVEEPVGYTIYF. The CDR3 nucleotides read TGCAGCGTTGAAGAGCCGGTCGGGTACACCATATATTTT.

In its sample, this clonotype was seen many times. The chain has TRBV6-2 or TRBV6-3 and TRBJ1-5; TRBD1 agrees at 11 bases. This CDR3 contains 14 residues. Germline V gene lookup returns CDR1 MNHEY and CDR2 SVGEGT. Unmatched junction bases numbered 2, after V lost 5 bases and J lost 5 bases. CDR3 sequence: CASSRDRGDQPQHF. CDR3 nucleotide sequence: TGTGCCAGCAGTCGGGACAGGGGGGATCAGCCCCAGCATTTT.

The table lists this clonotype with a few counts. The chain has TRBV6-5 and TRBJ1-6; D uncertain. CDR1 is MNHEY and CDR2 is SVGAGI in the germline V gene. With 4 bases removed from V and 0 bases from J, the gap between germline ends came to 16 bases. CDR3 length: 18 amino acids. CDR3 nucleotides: TGTGCCAGCAGTTTCGATGCGGCTGGGAGCTCCTATAATTCACCCCTCCACTTT. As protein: CASSFDAAGSSYNSPLHF.

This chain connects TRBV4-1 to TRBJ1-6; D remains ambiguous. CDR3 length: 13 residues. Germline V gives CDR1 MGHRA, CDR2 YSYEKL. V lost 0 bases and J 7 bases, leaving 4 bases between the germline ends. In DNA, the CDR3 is TGCGCCAGCAGCCAAGAAGGGAATTCACCCCTCCACTTT. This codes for CASSQEGNSPLHF.

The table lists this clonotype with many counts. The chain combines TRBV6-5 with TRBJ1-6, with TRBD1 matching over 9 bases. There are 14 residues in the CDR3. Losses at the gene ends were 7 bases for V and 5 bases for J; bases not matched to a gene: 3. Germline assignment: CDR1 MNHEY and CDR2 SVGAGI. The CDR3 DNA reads TGTGCCAGCACATGGACAGGGGATAATTCACCCCTCCACTTT. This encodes CASTWTGDNSPLHF.

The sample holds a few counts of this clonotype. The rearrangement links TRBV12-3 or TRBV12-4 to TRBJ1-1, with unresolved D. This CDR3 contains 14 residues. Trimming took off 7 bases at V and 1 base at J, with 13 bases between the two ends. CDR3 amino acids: CASNPGGKNTEAFF. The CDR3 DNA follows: TGTGCCAGCAACCCTGGTGGCAAGAACACTGAAGCTTTCTTT.